The sequence of this T cell receptor beta chain was determined in a study of early T cells in non-severe SARS-CoV-2 infection. The overall study: Sequencing was performed on bulk RNA from unsorted whole blood, leaving chains unpaired. The study, taken as a whole, reports: Matching against VDJdb likely underestimated virus-specific expansions, favoring anti-spike CD8.

This CDR3 comprises 15 residues. Germline-derived CDR1 and CDR2 are MGHRA and YSYEKL. V lost 3 bases, J lost 3 bases, and 3 bases stayed unmatched. This clonotype appeared a few times. Antigen unknown. Researchers tagged individual cDNA molecules with unique molecular identifiers. TCRdb reanalysed the 5' RACE reads using MiXCR and keeps one entry per CDR3 protein. The sample has about 50,000 distinct CDR3 sequences; about 14% are singletons. This specimen was whole blood, taken at baseline. This sequence joins TRBV4-1 and TRBJ2-7; 12 bases align to TRBD1. The sequence was obtained from an adult who was a healthcare worker with PCR-confirmed SARS-CoV-2 infection or an uninfected control (not recorded which). The DNA for the CDR3 is TGCGCCAGCAGCCAGGGACAGGGGGCGGTCTACGAGCAGTACTTC. Translation gives CASSQGQGAVYEQYF.